This T cell receptor beta chain is from a study of cytomegalovirus exposure and HLA in healthy donors. Regarding the study as a whole: A missense DCLRE1C variant was associated with V- and J-gene trimming of TCR beta chains in a later analysis, and an independent cohort replicated the association.

Worth noting for this clone: Its antigen is unknown.

Unmatched junction bases numbered 6, after V lost 4 bases and J lost 4 bases. The CDR3 has 14 amino acids. Per germline, CDR1 GTSNPN and CDR2 SVGIG (reference sequence). The PCR had 60 Vbeta and 13 Jbeta primers. This table comes from immunoSEQ multiplex PCR, and its TCRdb copy is limited to in-frame clones, with some not included. The sample lists 150,000 to 200,000 clones, about 78% seen once, with over 1.1% in the top ten. What was sequenced was PBMCs. The TCR sequence derives from a male donor in good health and CMV-seronegative. The chain joins TRBV30 to TRBJ2-3, with TRBD2 matching 9 bases. The CDR3 sequence: CAWKLAGGADTQYF. The CDR3 DNA reads as TGTGCCTGGAAGTTGGCGGGAGGGGCAGATACGCAGTATTTT. Looking up the rest from reference TRBV30 and TRBJ2-3 gives the full variable domain: SQTIHQWPATLVQPVGSPLSLECTVEGTSNPNLYWYRQAAGRGLQLLFYSVGIGQISSEVPQNLSASRPQDRQFILSSKKLLLSDSGFYLCAWKLAGGADTQYFGPGTRLTVL.